This T cell receptor beta chain emerged from a study of T cells after yellow fever vaccination. This clonotype was seen more than once but under ten times. MiXCR, run by TCRdb on the 5' RACE reads, gives a single entry per CDR3 protein. This table has 300,000 to 400,000 distinct CDR3 sequences, 6.2% appearing once. Sequencing was performed on PBMCs, taken 5 days after the yellow fever booster vaccination. The sequence derives from a man aged 30 to 45 who received the YFV17D yellow fever vaccine.

The CDR3 DNA is TGTGCCAGCAGATTACCGGGACTAGCGTACAATGAGCAGTTCTTC. It codes for CASRLPGLAYNEQFF. The rearrangement links TRBV2 to TRBJ2-1, with TRBD2 identical over 10 bases. CDR3 length equals 15 residues. V dropped 6 bases and J dropped 4; count of bases not matched to a gene: 6. The germline CDR1 and CDR2 sequences are SNHLY and FYNNEI.